This T cell receptor (beta chain) was recovered during a study of regulatory T cells in long-lasting Graves disease. Germline V gives CDR1 LNHDA, CDR2 SQIVND (reference sequence). The CDR3 has 11 amino acids. V was shortened by 9 bases and J by 6 bases, with 9 bases between the two germline ends. Time point defined: newly diagnosed GD, antithyroid drugs for less than 3 months. There was RNA extracted from PBMCs, and the TCR library was made from it. In this sample, this clonotype turned up many times. Its specificity is not known. Whole-study results and caveats: Shared public clonotypes totalled about 2,600 in persistent patients, compared with around 930 in new patients. Gene preferences differed: TRBV28, TRBJ1-2, TRBJ2-5 in persistent cases.

Library construction for TCR beta used iRepertoire HTBI primers and Arm-PCR of CDR3 regions. Authors' analysis steps: Overall, samples carried 60 to 65 TRBV and some 15 TRBJ segments. A single record per CDR3 protein comes from TCRdb applying MiXCR to the multiplex PCR reads. Here the V and J calls rest on TCRdb's processing, not on the authors' analysis. The sample consists of more than 450,000 distinct CDR3 sequences, around 12% of them appearing once. The same sample was also studied in work on T cells in Graves' hyperthyroidism and ophthalmopathy. Per that paper: A median about 6 months before onset, the model predicted ophthalmopathy.

The sequenced sample was peripheral blood mononuclear cells (PBMCs), obtained at new diagnosis, from a patient treated with antithyroid drugs. The chain links TRBV19 to TRBJ2-1, with unresolved D. This TCR came from a woman aged 30 to 39 with Graves disease. In DNA form, the CDR3 reads TGTGCCAGCAGAAAGGGCAATGAGCAGTTCTTC. Residues: CASRKGNEQFF.